The rows below give T cell receptor beta chains drawn from one sample of a study of Ad26.COV2.S vaccination and SARS-CoV-2 variants. Method: immunoSEQ multiplex PCR; TCRdb's copy keeps in-frame clones and lacks some. The table includes roughly 390,000 clones, 70% to 90% detected once. This specimen consisted of peripheral blood, obtained in a trial of Ad26.COV2.S vaccine versus placebo. These TCRs come from a person between 18 and 65 years old who received the Ad26.COV2.S COVID-19 vaccine or a placebo. Each CDR3 is given with its conserved first and last residue. Each record gives: CDR3 DNA, CDR3 protein, clone size, V gene, J gene, D gene, CDR3 length. A D gene is named only where the DNA matches it firmly. Expanded clones are given a class, and other clones once, few, many or no size at all.

TGTGCCAGTAGTATAGATTTCTCGGCATCCCTCCACTTT	CASSIDFSASLHF	NA	TRBV19	TRBJ1-6	NA	13
TGTGCCAGCAGCCCTGGCGGGGTGTACGAGCAGTACTTC	CASSPGGVYEQYF	NA	TRBV14	TRBJ2-7	NA	13
TGCGCCAGCAGTGAGTCGGGACGCTTCACAGATACGCAGTATTTT	CASSESGRFTDTQYF	NA	TRBV10-2	TRBJ2-3	NA	15
TGTGCCAGCAGCTTCGTTTTCCCCCGGGACAGGGACACAGATACGCAGTATTTT	CASSFVFPRDRDTDTQYF	NA	TRBV7-8	TRBJ2-3	TRBD1	18
TGTGCCAGCAGCGTAAGTGACAGGGCTCATACGCAGTATTTT	CASSVSDRAHTQYF	NA	TRBV9	TRBJ2-3	TRBD1	14
TGTGCCAGCAGCGCAGGGGGTTTTGGGCAAGAGACCCAGTACTTC	CASSAGGFGQETQYF	once	TRBV9	TRBJ2-5	TRBD1	15
TGCGCCAGCAGCTGGGACGGACTAAATCAGCCCCAGCATTTT	CASSWDGLNQPQHF	NA	TRBV5-1	TRBJ1-5	NA	14
TGCGCCAGCAGCCAACAGAGGGGATCCGGAAACACCATATATTTT	CASSQQRGSGNTIYF	NA	TRBV4-1	TRBJ1-3	NA	15
TGTGCCAGCAGCAAAACAGGAGATAGCAATCAGCCCCAGCATTTT	CASSKTGDSNQPQHF	few	TRBV21-1	TRBJ1-5	NA	15
TGTGCCAGCAGCCCCTTAGGGGGAACTAATGAAAAACTGTTTTTT	CASSPLGGTNEKLFF	once	TRBV21-1	TRBJ1-4	NA	15
TGTGCCAGCAGCTTTTCTGAGGGTTGGGGCTACGAGCAGTACTTC	CASSFSEGWGYEQYF	once	TRBV5-5	TRBJ2-7	NA	15
TGTGCCAGCTCACCGATACAGGGTTATGAAAAACTGTTTTTT	CASSPIQGYEKLFF	NA	TRBV18	TRBJ1-4	NA	14
TGTGCCACCAGCAGAAACAGGGATGGCTCACCCCTCCACTTT	CATSRNRDGSPLHF	NA	TRBV15	TRBJ1-6	NA	14
TGTGCCACCAGCAGAGATAATAGACGGGGGCCCCTCCACTTT	CATSRDNRRGPLHF	NA	TRBV15	TRBJ1-6	NA	14
TGTGCCAGCAGCCCGAGCCGGACTAGCCGGCGGGGCAATGAGCAGTTCTTC	CASSPSRTSRRGNEQFF	NA	TRBV11-3	TRBJ2-1	TRBD2	17
TGTGCCAGCCGACTAGCGGGGGGCCAAGAGACCCAGTACTTC	CASRLAGGQETQYF	NA	TRBV27	TRBJ2-5	TRBD2	14
TGTGCCAGCAGTTACGTACCGGGGAGAGCTAACTATGGCTACACCTTC	CASSYVPGRANYGYTF	NA	TRBV6-2/TRBV6-3	TRBJ1-2	NA	16
TGTGCCAGCAGCTCAACTACAGGAGGGTACACAGATACGCAGTATTTT	CASSSTTGGYTDTQYF	NA	TRBV7-9	TRBJ2-3	NA	16
TGTGCCAGCAGCACAGCCGGGCCCTACGAGCAGTACTTC	CASSTAGPYEQYF	NA	TRBV27	TRBJ2-7	NA	13
TGTGCCAGCAGCAGGGACAGATATATCTCCTACAATGAGCAGTTCTTC	CASSRDRYISYNEQFF	NA	TRBV21-1	TRBJ2-1	NA	16
TGTGCCAGCAGCTTAGCAGGGGAAGCTTTCTTT	CASSLAGEAFF	NA	TRBV7-9	TRBJ1-1	NA	11
TGCGCCAGCAGCCAGCGACAGGGGGCGGATGAAAAACTGTTTTTT	CASSQRQGADEKLFF	NA	TRBV4-1	TRBJ1-4	TRBD1	15
TGCGCCACCGGGGTCGGATCCTATAATTCACCCCTCCACTTT	CATGVGSYNSPLHF	NA	TRBV4-1	TRBJ1-6	NA	14
TGTGCCAGCAGTTCCCGGACTAGCGGATACACAGATACGCAGTATTTT	CASSSRTSGYTDTQYF	NA	TRBV6-2/TRBV6-3	TRBJ2-3	TRBD2	16
TGTGCCAGTAGTGAGTCCCTTCGTAACAATGAGCAGTTCTTC	CASSESLRNNEQFF	NA	TRBV19	TRBJ2-1	NA	14
TGTGCCAGCAGCTTGGTACAGGGAGGTGGCTACACCTTC	CASSLVQGGGYTF	once	TRBV5-6	TRBJ1-2	NA	13
TGTGCCAGCAGTGAAGCAGGCAGCTATGGCTACACCTTC	CASSEAGSYGYTF	NA	TRBV6-1	TRBJ1-2	NA	13
TGTGCCATCAGTACTGAGCGGGGGGGCCCCTACGAGCAGTACTTC	CAISTERGGPYEQYF	NA	TRBV10-3	TRBJ2-7	TRBD2	15
TGTGCCATCACCAACCCGGGACAGGGGGCGGTCGAGCAGTACTTC	CAITNPGQGAVEQYF	NA	TRBV10-3	TRBJ2-7	TRBD1	15
TGTGCCAGCAGCGGAGGGGACAACTACAATGAGCAGTTCTTC	CASSGGDNYNEQFF	NA	TRBV7-9	TRBJ2-1	NA	14
TGTGCCAGCACCGATCTCCGAGGGGGCGACAATGAGCAGTTCTTC	CASTDLRGGDNEQFF	NA	TRBV9	TRBJ2-1	TRBD1	15
TGTGCCAGCAGCGGACGAGGGGCCCAAGAGACCCAGTACTTC	CASSGRGAQETQYF	NA	TRBV5-4	TRBJ2-5	NA	14
TGTGCCAGCAGCCCCGGAGGAAGCGGGGGACCCTACAATGAGCAGTTCTTC	CASSPGGSGGPYNEQFF	NA	TRBV11-2	TRBJ2-1	TRBD2	17
TGTGCCAGCAGACGGGGCGTGTTGAACTATGGCTACACCTTC	CASRRGVLNYGYTF	few	TRBV5-4	TRBJ1-2	NA	14
TGTGCCAGCAGTCCCACGCTGGCGGTTGAGACCCAGTACTTC	CASSPTLAVETQYF	NA	TRBV6-5	TRBJ2-5	NA	14
TGTGCCAGCAGCAGGGACAGGGCGAACACCGGGGAGCTGTTTTTT	CASSRDRANTGELFF	NA	TRBV7-2	TRBJ2-2	TRBD1	15
TGTGCCAGCAGCTTAGAGCAAGAGACCCAGTACTTC	CASSLEQETQYF	NA	TRBV7-9	TRBJ2-5	NA	12
TGTGCCAGCAGCTATGACAGGGGAGCTAACTATGGCTACACCTTC	CASSYDRGANYGYTF	NA	TRBV7-2	TRBJ1-2	TRBD1	15
TGTGCCAGCTCACAACAGGGGAACACTGAAGCTTTCTTT	CASSQQGNTEAFF	NA	TRBV18	TRBJ1-1	NA	13